These T cell receptor beta chains were read from a single sample in a study of blood T cell repertoires in COVID-19. Generated by immunoSEQ multiplex PCR, the TCRdb table keeps only in-frame clones and is missing some. The sample records roughly 65,000 clones, roughly 86% being singletons. The sequenced sample was peripheral blood. Every receptor here comes from a woman aged 55-75 years with acute or convalescent COVID-19. Each CDR3 is given with its conserved first and last residue. The D gene is left open where the match is weak.

D: NA; V: TRBV5-1; CDR3: CASSFDSNTEAFF
D: NA; V: TRBV27; CDR3: CASSFVPASGTDTQYF
D: TRBD2; V: TRBV7-9; CDR3: CASRDSGGETQYF
D: TRBD1; V: TRBV5-5; CDR3: CASSLRRQGVDTGELFF
D: NA; V: TRBV6-2/TRBV6-3; CDR3: CASSYWSGNTEAFF
D: TRBD1; V: TRBV2; CDR3: CASSRQGSNEKLFF
D: NA; V: TRBV28; CDR3: CASRGDATNEKLFF
D: TRBD1; V: TRBV7-6; CDR3: CASSRRRGPGDEKLFF
D: TRBD1; V: TRBV9; CDR3: CASSVGEGQFNEKLFF
D: TRBD1; V: TRBV19; CDR3: CASSIQGEETQYF
D: TRBD1; V: TRBV5-1; CDR3: CASRADRKYEQYF
D: TRBD1; V: TRBV5-4; CDR3: CASSGQGALRVYTF
D: TRBD1; V: TRBV29-1; CDR3: CSVGTGINQPQHF
D: NA; V: TRBV19; CDR3: CASSIRPGAGEKLFF
D: NA; V: TRBV5-5; CDR3: CASSFLGAKGQETQYF
D: NA; V: TRBV19; CDR3: CASSIDGGGGISYNEQFF
D: TRBD2; V: TRBV7-9; CDR3: CASSLIAGATDTQYF
D: NA; V: TRBV7-8; CDR3: CASSFLTGHLNTEAFF